This passage covers 21 T cell receptor beta chains from one sample sequenced in a study of cytomegalovirus exposure and HLA in healthy donors. PCR involved 60 Vbeta and 13 Jbeta primers. Only in-frame clones appear in the TCRdb table, and some are missing; sequencing was by immunoSEQ multiplex PCR. Of tens of thousands of clones in the sample, about 67% were seen once. Sample: PBMCs. The receptors derive from a man aged 25-45 years in good health and CMV-seronegative.

The sample holds a few counts of this clone. V gene TRBV6-5 combines with J gene TRBJ1-2; tentatively, D is TRBD1 (6 bases). This CDR3 spans 14 amino acids. The germline gives CDR1 MNHEY, CDR2 SVGAGI. The V end lost 5 bases, the J end lost 5 bases, and 15 bases lay between the germline ends. The CDR3 DNA follows: TGTGCCAGCAGTGAACAGGGCCCTGAGTATGGCTACACCTTC. Residues: CASSEQGPEYGYTF.

The CDR3 DNA reads TGTGCCAGCACTGAGACACCATCCCGAGTTGAGACCCAGTACTTC. Protein product: CASTETPSRVETQYF. The rearrangement uses TRBV6-5 and TRBJ2-5; no definite D call. Germline values: CDR1 MNHEY, CDR2 SVGAGI. V was cut by 7 bases and J by 5 bases, with 20 bases left in between. CDR3 length equals 15 residues.

The chain uses TRBV10-3 and TRBJ2-7, with TRBD2 matching over 9 bases. CDR1 and CDR2 from the germline V gene are ENHRY and SYGVKD. After removal of 1 base from V and 3 bases from J, the junction contained 1 base not matched to a gene. This CDR3 contains 14 residues. CDR3: CAISEWREGYEQYF. The DNA of the CDR3 is TGTGCCATCAGTGAGTGGCGGGAGGGCTACGAGCAGTACTTC.

The chain carries TRBV12-2 and TRBJ1-1; the table's TRBD1 call for D was not verified on the DNA. TRBV12-2 is designated a pseudogene. The CDR3 totals 14 residues. The CDR3 loop reads CASRLGRAGIEAFF. As DNA, the CDR3 is TGTGCAAGTCGCTTAGGCCGGGCAGGGATTGAAGCTTTCTTT.

This clone appeared a few times. This sequence joins TRBV6-1 and TRBJ2-7, with TRBD2 as a possible D gene (6 bases). The V gene lost 6 bases and the J gene lost 3 bases, with 18 bases spanning the gap. CDR3 size: 15 residues. Germline V lookup: CDR1 MNHNS, CDR2 SASEGT. CDR3 bases: TGTGCCAGCAGGGAGGTCGGGGGAGCGAGCTACGAGCAGTACTTC. This sequence encodes CASREVGGASYEQYF.

This clone is medium-sized (0.01 to 0.1%) by share. V and J are TRBV29-1 and TRBJ1-1, with D possibly TRBD1 on 5 matching bases. Germline V CDR1 and CDR2: SQVTM, ANQGSEA. The CDR3 has 12 amino acids. V was shortened by 6 bases and J by 1 base, with 9 bases between the two germline ends. The CDR3 nucleotides are TGCAGCGTGCTGGGGGGGAACACTGAAGCTTTCTTT. This gives the protein CSVLGGNTEAFF.

The chain combines TRBV5-1 with TRBJ2-7; D is unresolved. Deletions cut 0 bases from V and 2 bases from J, with 12 bases between. CDR1 SGHRS and CDR2 YFSETQ come from the germline V gene. The CDR3 totals 15 residues. The CDR3 loop reads CASSLGSGRAYEQYF. CDR3 nucleotide sequence: TGCGCCAGCAGCTTGGGTTCAGGAAGAGCCTACGAGCAGTACTTC.

The chain is built from TRBV4-1 and TRBJ2-1; D call uncertain. The CDR3 loop spans 15 amino acids. The germline V gene encodes CDR1 MGHRA and CDR2 YSYEKL. V was shortened by 3 bases and J by 4 bases, with 13 bases between the two germline ends. This CDR3 is CASSQSYTVYNEQFF. CDR3 sequence (DNA): TGCGCCAGCAGCCAGTCGTATACGGTATACAATGAGCAGTTCTTC.

V and J are TRBV9 and TRBJ1-2; weak D call: TRBD1 (6 bases). Germline V gene lookup returns CDR1 SGDLS and CDR2 YYNGEE. Trimming pared 0 bases from V and 2 bases from J, leaving 8 bases between. The CDR3 length is 14 residues. CDR3 bases: TGTGCCAGCAGCGTAGGGGGGGGCAACTATGGCTACACCTTC. Amino acids: CASSVGGGNYGYTF. Complete variable domain (other parts from reference TRBV9 and TRBJ1-2): DSGVTQTPKHLITATGQRVTLRCSPRSGDLSVYWYQQSLDQGLQFLIQYYNGEERAKGNILERFSAQQFPDLHSELNLSSLELGDSALYFCASSVGGGNYGYTFGSGTRLTVV.

This clone has just one count. V and J are TRBV5-1 and TRBJ2-7, with a possible D match to TRBD1 (6 bases). Germline assignment: CDR1 SGHRS and CDR2 YFSETQ. CDR3 length: 15 residues. Between the trimmed V and J ends, which lost 3 bases and 5 bases, there was a span of 18 bases. The CDR3 DNA is TGCGCCAGCAGCTCTGGAGGATTGGGGGCTGACGAGCAGTACTTC. Its protein is CASSSGGLGADEQYF.

The chain recombines TRBV2 with TRBJ1-2; D remains unclear. V was pared by 4 bases and J by 5 bases, with 8 bases between. This CDR3 region has 12 residues. CDR1 is SNHLY and CDR2 is FYNNEI in the germline V gene. CDR3 nucleotide sequence: TGTGCCAGCAGTGTAGCAGCATATGGCTACACCTTC. Its translation: CASSVAAYGYTF.

As regards this clone: One end of the junction fails to match germline, which may point to a read error. The V call is TRBV7-9, the J call TRBJ1-2, with TRBD1 identical over 8 bases. Germline V gene data show CDR1 as SEHNR and CDR2 as FQNEAQ (reference sequence). The CDR3 has 15 residues. The CDR3 coding sequence is TGTGCCAGCAGCACACACAGGGGACAGGACTATGGCTACCCCTTC. Its protein product is CASSTHRGQDYGYPF.

The V gene is TRBV7-8, the J gene TRBJ2-1; D gene ambiguous. There are 12 residues in the CDR3. The V gene's germline CDR1 is SGHVS and CDR2 FQNEAQ. V lost 5 bases and J lost 4, with 6 bases in between. The CDR3 reads CASSALYNEQFF. CDR3 bases: TGTGCCAGCAGCGCACTATACAATGAGCAGTTCTTC.

A word on this clone: One end of the junction varies from germline; a read error may be responsible. CDR3 nucleotide sequence: TGTGCCAGCAGCGTAGAAGACTTCAACTATGGCTACCCCTTC. Protein: CASSVEDFNYGYPF. This sequence joins TRBV9 and TRBJ1-2; the D is unclear. Germline lookup yields CDR1 SGDLS and CDR2 YYNGEE. This CDR3 contains 14 residues.

The V and J genes are TRBV27 and TRBJ2-4, with D perhaps matching TRBD1 (6 bases). This CDR3 contains 17 residues. Germline V gives CDR1 MNHEY, CDR2 SMNVEV (reference sequence). V was shortened by 6 bases and J by 0 bases, with 18 bases between the two germline ends. CDR3 residues: CASSPPRGDVAKNIQYF. CDR3 nucleotide sequence: TGTGCCAGCAGCCCTCCCAGGGGAGACGTAGCCAAAAACATTCAGTACTTC.

This clone was detected a few times. The chain carries TRBV6-6 and TRBJ2-7; 9 bases agree with TRBD2. The V gene end was trimmed by 4 bases and the J gene end by 7 bases; junction bases not matched to a gene: 14. The V gene's germline CDR1 is MNHNY and CDR2 SVGAGI (reference sequence). The CDR3 contains 16 residues. This CDR3 is CASSLSGGRAVGEQYF. The DNA for the CDR3 is TGTGCCAGCAGTTTATCGGGCGGGAGGGCCGTGGGGGAGCAGTACTTC.

This chain links TRBV29-1 with TRBJ2-6, with TRBD1 matching over 8 bases. Germline V gene sequence: CDR1 SQVTM, CDR2 ANQGSEA. The CDR3 spans 18 residues. J was trimmed by 4 bases and V by 4 bases; bases with no gene match: 15. This chain's CDR3 is CSVAYAATGVGGANVLTF. The CDR3 DNA sequence: TGCAGCGTTGCCTACGCGGCGACAGGGGTTGGGGGGGCCAACGTCCTGACTTTC.

The rearrangement links TRBV19 to TRBJ1-5; D may be TRBD1 (5 bases). CDR3 length equals 13 residues. Germline V gene data show CDR1 as LNHDA and CDR2 as SQIVND (reference sequence). V shed 7 bases and J shed 9 bases, with 16 bases lying between them. In DNA form, the CDR3 reads TGTGCCAGTACCGGAGTCCAGGGTGGGCCCCAGCATTTT. This sequence encodes CASTGVQGGPQHF. Full variable domain (missing parts from reference TRBV19 and TRBJ1-5): DGGITQSPKYLFRKEGQNVTLSCEQNLNHDAMYWYRQDPGQGLRLIYYSQIVNDFQKGDIAEGYSVSREKKESFPLTVTSAQKNPTAFYLCASTGVQGGPQHFGDGTRLSIL.

The chain joins TRBV2 to TRBJ2-3; the match to TRBD2 covers 8 bases. CDR3 length equals 17 residues. V shed 2 bases, J shed 4 bases, and the junction held 11 bases outside the gene matches. Germline V CDR1 and CDR2: SNHLY, FYNNEI. This CDR3 reads CASSETVGLALPDTQYF. In DNA, the CDR3 is TGTGCCAGCAGTGAAACGGTCGGACTAGCCTTACCAGATACGCAGTATTTT.

This sequence joins TRBV19 and TRBJ1-2, with 8 nucleotides matching TRBD1. With 10 bases clipped from V and 8 bases from J, the junction kept 6 bases outside the gene matches. This CDR3 spans 11 amino acids. CDR1 is LNHDA and CDR2 is SQIVND in the germline V gene (reference sequence). The CDR3 loop is CATAQGVGYTF. CDR3 nucleotide sequence: TGTGCCACCGCACAGGGGGTAGGCTACACCTTC.

Turning to this clone: The CDR3 ends on some other residue instead of the conserved phenylalanine or tryptophan, so this is likely a read error. V gene TRBV18 combines with J gene TRBJ2-7; the match to TRBD1 covers 9 bases. The germline gives CDR1 KGHSH, CDR2 LQKENI. This CDR3 has 17 amino acids. The J segment lost 6 bases and the V segment lost 3 bases, leaving 15 bases of the junction unmatched. The CDR3 here is CASSPPNPGTGWGEQYL. CDR3 nucleotide sequence: TGTGCCAGCTCACCGCCAAATCCCGGGACAGGGTGGGGCGAGCAGTACCTC.